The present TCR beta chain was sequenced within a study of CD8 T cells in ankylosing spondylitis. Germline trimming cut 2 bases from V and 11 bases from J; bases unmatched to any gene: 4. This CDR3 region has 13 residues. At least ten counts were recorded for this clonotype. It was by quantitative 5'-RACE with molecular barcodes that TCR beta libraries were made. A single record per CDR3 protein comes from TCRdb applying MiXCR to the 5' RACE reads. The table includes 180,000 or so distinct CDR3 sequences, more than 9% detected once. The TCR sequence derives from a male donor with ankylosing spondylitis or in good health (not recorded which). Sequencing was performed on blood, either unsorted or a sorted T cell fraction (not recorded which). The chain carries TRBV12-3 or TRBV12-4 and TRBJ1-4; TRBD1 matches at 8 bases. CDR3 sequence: CASSLSGGGKLFF. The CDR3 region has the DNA TGTGCCAGCAGTTTATCAGGGGGCGGGAAACTGTTTTTT.